These 24 T cell receptor beta chains came from one sample sequenced in a study of breast tumors, draining lymph nodes, adjacent tissues. The lymph nodes were axillary draining lymph nodes from breast cancer patients. Each CDR3 protein is one row after TCRdb ran MiXCR on the multiplex PCR reads. The sample has approximately 250,000 distinct CDR3 sequences; less than 45% are singletons. The sequenced sample was axillary lymph node tissue. These receptors were obtained from a female donor with breast cancer. Some clones in this sample may be carry-over from other donors' samples.

In this sample, this clonotype turned up many times. The CDR3 DNA sequence: TGTGCCAGCAGGGAGGACAGGGGAATGAATTCACCCCTCCACTTT. Protein: CASREDRGMNSPLHF. This chain uses TRBV2 with TRBJ1-6, with 9 nucleotides matching TRBD1. The CDR3 extends over 15 amino acids. Germline assignment: CDR1 SNHLY and CDR2 FYNNEI. V lost 6 bases, J lost 7 bases, and 7 bases stayed unmatched.

The sample holds many counts of this clonotype. In DNA, the CDR3 is TGTGCCAGCAGCTTACCCCAGCAGACCCAGTACTTC. Protein sequence: CASSLPQQTQYF. The J gene is TRBJ2-5, the V gene TRBV7-9; no clear D gene. Germline values: CDR1 SEHNR, CDR2 FQNEAQ (reference sequence). The CDR3 has 12 residues. Trimming pared 2 bases from V and 6 bases from J, leaving 7 bases between.

This chain uses TRBV15 with TRBJ2-4; D possibly corresponds to TRBD2 (6 bases). The ends were cut back, 3 bases at V and 1 base at J, with 10 bases in the middle. The germline V gene has CDR1 LNHNV and CDR2 YYDKDF (reference sequence). The CDR3 has 15 residues. CDR3 residues: CATSRYREAKNIQYF. The CDR3 DNA reads TGTGCCACCAGCAGGTACCGGGAGGCCAAAAACATTCAGTACTTC. The whole variable domain, filled in from reference TRBV15 and TRBJ2-4, reads DAMVIQNPRYQVTQFGKPVTLSCSQTLNHNVMYWYQQKSSQAPKLLFHYYDKDFNNEADTPDNFQSRRPNTSFCFLDIRSPGLGDTAMYLCATSRYREAKNIQYFGAGTRLSVL.

The chain links TRBV27 to TRBJ2-1, with a possible D match to TRBD2 (6 bases). With 3 bases removed from V and 0 bases from J, the gap between germline ends came to 6 bases. Per the germline V gene, CDR1 is MNHEY and CDR2 is SMNVEV (reference sequence). This CDR3 spans 14 amino acids. The CDR3 sequence is CASSFGGSYNEQFF. The DNA of the CDR3 is TGTGCCAGCAGTTTCGGGGGCTCCTACAATGAGCAGTTCTTC.

The chain joins TRBV5-1 to TRBJ2-6; D not resolved. The CDR3 sequence is 12 residues long. Germline CDR1 and CDR2: SGHRS and YFSETQ. Trimming took off 4 bases at V and 4 bases at J, with 3 bases between the two ends. DNA of the CDR3: TGCGCCAGCAGCCGGGGGGCCAACGTCCTGACTTTC. Amino acid sequence: CASSRGANVLTF.

This clonotype has a count of ten or more. This rearrangement joins TRBV20-1 to TRBJ2-7; maybe TRBD1 (6 bases). Germline V CDR1 and CDR2: DFQATT, SNEGSKA (reference sequence). CDR3 size: 13 residues. The ends were cut back, 5 bases at V and 2 bases at J, with 13 bases in the middle. CDR3 nucleotides: TGCAGTGCTGTTGACAGGCCTCCCTACGAGCAGTACTTC. It specifies CSAVDRPPYEQYF.

This clonotype was seen at least ten times. The chain links TRBV7-9 to TRBJ1-2, with TRBD1 as a possible D gene (6 bases). The CDR3 is 13 residues long. CDR1 and CDR2 from the germline V gene are SEHNR and FQNEAQ (reference sequence). Deletions cut 4 bases from V and 3 bases from J, with 9 bases between. CDR3 coding DNA: TGTGCCAGCAGCTCGGACAGATACTATGGCTACACCTTC. Amino acid sequence: CASSSDRYYGYTF.

This clonotype has at least ten counts. This chain uses TRBV7-6 with TRBJ2-2, with TRBD2 identical over 7 bases. CDR1 is SGHVS and CDR2 is FNYEAQ in the germline V gene. The CDR3 has 18 residues. With V trimmed by 6 bases and J by 7 bases, 20 bases remained unmatched. The CDR3 reads CASSKISLREISGGELFF. DNA of the CDR3: TGTGCCAGCAGTAAAATCTCCCTGCGGGAGATTTCGGGCGGGGAGCTGTTTTTT.

In regard to this clonotype: In this CDR3 the conserved last residue, phenylalanine or tryptophan, is missing, so a read error is likely. The chain has TRBV7-8 and TRBJ2-5; tentatively, D is TRBD1 (6 bases). The CDR3 length is 14 residues. Germline CDR1 is SGHVS and CDR2 is FQNEAQ. Trimming took 5 bases from V and 4 from J, leaving 14 bases between them. CDR3 residues: CASSRRGRGETQYL. The CDR3 DNA follows: TGTGCCAGCAGCCGAAGGGGGAGAGGAGAGACCCAGTACCTC.

This chain uses TRBV6-5 with TRBJ1-3; 9 bases line up with TRBD1. Germline V gene sequence: CDR1 MNHEY, CDR2 SVGAGI. The junction had 24 bases not matched to a gene; V was cut back by 11 bases and J by 4 bases. CDR3 length: 19 residues. The CDR3 DNA is TGTGCCGTGCGGAGGGGACAGGGCCCCCCGCTGAAGACAGGAAACACCATATATTTT. This translates into CAVRRGQGPPLKTGNTIYF.

V usage is TRBV11-1 and J usage is TRBJ2-2; the match to TRBD2 covers 9 bases. This CDR3 is 18 amino acids long. Germline CDR1 SGHAT, CDR2 FQDESV (reference sequence). The V segment lost 0 bases and the J segment 6 bases; nucleotides outside the gene matches: 11. The CDR3 sequence: CASSLAAESRGGPGELFF. The CDR3 nucleotides read TGTGCCAGCAGCTTAGCGGCCGAGTCGCGGGGGGGCCCCGGGGAGCTGTTTTTT.

This clonotype was recorded many times. The chain is built from TRBV5-1 and TRBJ2-2; D gene ambiguous. V lost 0 bases and J lost 7, with 10 bases in between. The CDR3 sequence is 14 residues long. Germline V gene lookup returns CDR1 SGHRS and CDR2 YFSETQ. CDR3: CASSLGRSDGELFF. CDR3 DNA: TGCGCCAGCAGCTTGGGACGAAGTGACGGGGAGCTGTTTTTT.

This clonotype was counted ten times or more. V usage is TRBV9 and J usage is TRBJ2-7; weak D call: TRBD1 (6 bases). V dropped 3 bases and J dropped 0 bases, with 19 bases sitting between them. This CDR3 is 17 amino acids long. Germline V gives CDR1 SGDLS, CDR2 YYNGEE. The CDR3 loop is CASSEDSFAASSYEQYF. CDR3 sequence (DNA): TGTGCCAGCAGCGAGGACAGTTTTGCGGCAAGCTCCTACGAGCAGTACTTC.

V usage is TRBV28 and J usage is TRBJ2-5, with TRBD2 matching 10 bases. V trimming: 5 bases; J trimming: 5 bases; junction bases outside the gene matches: 14. The germline V gene encodes CDR1 MDHEN and CDR2 SYDVKM. The CDR3 is made up of 17 amino acids. The CDR3 region is CASSLLTGTSERETQYF. In DNA, the CDR3 is TGTGCCAGCAGTCTATTGACCGGGACTAGCGAGAGGGAGACCCAGTACTTC.

The V and J genes are TRBV5-1 and TRBJ1-4, with D tentatively TRBD1 (6 bases). V was cut by 10 bases and J by 11 bases, with 24 bases left in between. Germline V gene lookup returns CDR1 SGHRS and CDR2 YFSETQ. The CDR3 loop spans 14 amino acids. DNA of the CDR3: TGCGCCGGCAAACTCGGGGGGGCCGAGGAGAAACTGTTTTTT. Translated: CAGKLGGAEEKLFF.

This clonotype was counted many times. The gene calls are TRBV12-3 or TRBV12-4 and TRBJ1-6; maybe TRBD1 (5 bases). V was trimmed by 10 bases and J by 8 bases, leaving 12 bases between them. The CDR3 sequence is 12 residues long. The CDR3 DNA reads as TGTGCCACGGGAGGGGTGGATTCACCCCTCCACTTT. Amino acid sequence: CATGGVDSPLHF.

This clonotype was counted ten times or more. The chain uses TRBV20-1 and TRBJ1-6; a possible D gene is TRBD1 (6 bases). Germline V gives CDR1 DFQATT, CDR2 SNEGSKA (reference sequence). Trimming removed 0 bases at V and 13 bases at J, with 16 bases between. The CDR3 contains 14 residues. This CDR3 reads CSARDKGDWSPLHF. CDR3 DNA sequence: TGCAGTGCTAGAGATAAGGGGGACTGGTCCCCCCTCCACTTT.

This clonotype appeared many times. The chain has TRBV7-8 and TRBJ2-3; no clear D gene. Deletions cut 5 bases from V and 0 bases from J, with 15 bases between. The CDR3 runs to 16 residues. Looked up from germline, CDR1 is SGHVS and CDR2 is FQNEAQ. The CDR3 here is CASSAEPGSSTDTQYF. CDR3 nucleotide sequence: TGTGCCAGCAGCGCAGAGCCAGGATCGAGCACAGATACGCAGTATTTT. Combining the CDR3 with reference TRBV7-8 and TRBJ2-3 gives the whole variable domain GAGVSQSPRYKVAKRGQDVALRCDPISGHVSLFWYQQALGQGPEFLTYFQNEAQLDKSGLPSDRFFAERPEGSVSTLKIQRTQQEDSAVYLCASSAEPGSSTDTQYFGPGTRLTVL.

This clonotype has only one observation. One end of the junction varies from germline; a read error may be responsible. This sequence joins TRBV3-1 and TRBJ2-6, with 11 bases identical to TRBD1. Looked up from germline, CDR1 is LGHDT and CDR2 is YNNKEL (reference sequence). The CDR3 has 17 amino acids. CDR3 DNA sequence: TGCGCCAGCAGCCAAGGACAGGGGGCGCTTGGGGCCAACGTCCTGACTTTC. This translates into CASSQGQGALGANVLTF.

At least ten counts were recorded for this clonotype. The gene calls are TRBV7-9 and TRBJ1-3; no clear D gene. The germline V gene has CDR1 SEHNR and CDR2 FQNEAQ (reference sequence). Trimming took off 4 bases at V and 3 bases at J, with 13 bases between the two ends. This CDR3 has 15 residues. The CDR3 here is CASSYSGENGNTIYF. The DNA of the CDR3 is TGTGCCAGCAGCTATTCGGGCGAGAATGGAAACACCATATATTTT.

The chain uses TRBV11-2 and TRBJ2-1, with TRBD1 matching over 8 bases. CDR1 is SGHAT and CDR2 is FQNNGV in the germline V gene. The CDR3 has 15 residues. The J segment lost 8 bases and the V segment lost 0 bases, leaving 6 bases of the junction unmatched. The CDR3 loop reads CASSLDRGRGYEQFF. The DNA of the CDR3 is TGTGCCAGCAGCTTAGACAGGGGGCGCGGGTATGAGCAGTTCTTC.

The rearrangement links TRBV6-1 to TRBJ2-1; D is possibly TRBD1 (6 bases). Germline-derived CDR1 and CDR2 are MNHNS and SASEGT. This CDR3 is 14 amino acids long. V was trimmed by 4 bases and J by 5 bases, leaving 12 bases between them. The CDR3 DNA follows: TGTGCCAGCAGTGCCCAGGGGCGGCACAATGAGCAGTTCTTC. Protein product: CASSAQGRHNEQFF.

This clonotype appeared a few times. A much larger clone differs by one base, so this may be a read error. This chain uses TRBV6-1 with TRBJ1-6, with a possible D match to TRBD1 (5 bases). Trimming removed 6 bases from V and 2 bases from J, with 14 bases in between. Germline-derived CDR1 and CDR2 are MNHNS and SASEGT. The CDR3 consists of 16 residues. CDR3 nucleotides: TGTGCCAGCAGACCAGGGATTCGTGCCTATAATTCACCCCTCCACTTT. Translation gives CASRPGIRAYNSPLHF.

The gene calls are TRBV14 and TRBJ2-7; 7 bases agree with TRBD1. The V segment lost 9 bases and the J segment 5 bases; nucleotides outside the gene matches: 13. Germline V gene lookup returns CDR1 SGHDN and CDR2 FVKESK. The CDR3 contains 14 residues. For the CDR3, the DNA is TGTGCCAGTAGTATGAACAGGGGAATGAACGAGCAGTACTTC. Protein product: CASSMNRGMNEQYF.